Shown below are 7 T cell receptor beta chains from a single sample sequenced in a study of T cell responses to AZD1222 COVID-19 vaccine. Only in-frame clones appear in the TCRdb table, and some are missing; sequencing was by immunoSEQ multiplex PCR. The repertoire holds about 140,000 clones, with over 85% as singletons. The material sequenced was peripheral blood, taken 28 days after the second AZD1222 dose. Receptor source: an adult who received the AZD1222 COVID-19 vaccine.

The chain joins TRBV4-2 to TRBJ1-4; D remains ambiguous. Germline V gives CDR1 LGHNA, CDR2 YNFKEQ. The CDR3 sequence is 14 residues long. With 1 base removed from V and 7 bases from J, the gap between germline ends came to 10 bases. In DNA, the CDR3 is TGTGCCAGCAGCCAAGGCTCTCGGGGTGAAAAACTGTTTTTT. It codes for CASSQGSRGEKLFF.

The genes are TRBV18 and TRBJ1-3; D is ambiguous. The CDR3 is made up of 17 amino acids. Germline V lookup: CDR1 KGHSH, CDR2 LQKENI. Trimming stripped 6 bases from V and 3 bases from J, with 21 bases between. The CDR3 nucleotides read TGTGCCAGCTCGGAATCGGGGTCTCCAGCCGATGGAAACACCATATATTTT. Residues: CASSESGSPADGNTIYF.

The chain has TRBV5-1 and TRBJ1-1, with 7 bases fitting TRBD1. The CDR3 spans 11 residues. CDR1 and CDR2 from the germline V gene are SGHRS and YFSETQ. Trimming at V came to 4 bases and at J to 8 bases, leaving 2 bases not matched to a gene. The CDR3 nucleotides read TGCGCCAGCAGCAGGACAGGCGAAGCTTTCTTT. Translating it yields CASSRTGEAFF. Using reference TRBV5-1 and TRBJ1-1 for the parts outside the CDR3, the full variable domain is KAGVTQTPRYLIKTRGQQVTLSCSPISGHRSVSWYQQTPGQGLQFLFEYFSETQRNKGNFPGRFSGRQFSNSRSEMNVSTLELGDSALYLCASSRTGEAFFGQGTRLTVV.

This chain links TRBV27 with TRBJ2-7; 8 bases agree with TRBD2. Germline values: CDR1 MNHEY, CDR2 SMNVEV (reference sequence). V gave up 2 bases and J gave up 3 bases; unmatched junction bases: 0. CDR3 length equals 13 residues. The DNA of the CDR3 is TGTGCCAGCAGTTTAAGCGGGAGCTACGAGCAGTACTTC. It specifies CASSLSGSYEQYF.

The chain carries TRBV3-1 (or the pseudogene TRBV3-2) and TRBJ1-6, with D maybe TRBD1 (6 bases). Germline values: CDR1 LGHDT, CDR2 YNNKEL (reference sequence). Trimming left V 4 bases short and J 9 bases short, with 16 bases between. The CDR3 is made up of 15 amino acids. CDR3 sequence: CASSLTSGAGSPLHF. The CDR3 bases are TGTGCCAGCAGCCTTACGTCGGGGGCAGGTTCACCCCTCCACTTT.

The chain links TRBV29-1 to TRBJ2-6; D is ambiguous. In germline, CDR1 is SQVTM, CDR2 ANQGSEA. V lost 5 bases and J lost 4, with 6 bases in between. This CDR3 contains 12 residues. CDR3 bases: TGCAGCGTTCGGATGGGGGCCAACGTCCTGACTTTC. As protein: CSVRMGANVLTF.

The rearrangement uses TRBV19 and TRBJ2-1; a weak D match, TRBD2 (7 bases). The CDR3 totals 16 residues. Germline V CDR1 and CDR2: LNHDA, SQIVND (reference sequence). V lost 3 bases, J lost 5 bases, and 17 bases lay in between. CDR3 amino acids: CASSIGGTLWNNEQFF. CDR3 nucleotide sequence: TGTGCCAGTAGTATCGGGGGGACACTGTGGAACAATGAGCAGTTCTTC.